A selection of T cell receptor beta chains follows, all from one sample in a study of control samples from healthy donors and cancer patients. The assay was immunoSEQ multiplex PCR, and TCRdb's table has in-frame clones only and misses some. This sample has roughly 55,000 clones; 70% to 90% occur once, and the top ten carry around 3.8%. Specimen: blood. Source of these receptors: a man aged 50 or older in good health. CDR3s include the opening cysteine and the closing phenylalanine or tryptophan. D genes are given only for firm matches. A clone size is listed for some rows: how often the clone was seen (once, few, many), or a class if it is expanded.

J: TRBJ2-7; size: -; D: -; V: TRBV11-3; DNA: TGTGCCAGCAGCGGCAGGGGCCGGACCTACGAGCAGTACTTC; CDR3: CASSGRGRTYEQYF
J: TRBJ1-5; size: -; D: TRBD1; V: TRBV27; DNA: TGTGCCAGCACCCCCACAGGGGGAAATCAGCCCCAGCATTTT; CDR3: CASTPTGGNQPQHF
J: TRBJ2-3; size: -; D: -; V: TRBV29-1; DNA: TGCAGCGTGCGGGTAGATACGCAGTATTTT; CDR3: CSVRVDTQYF
J: TRBJ2-4; size: few; D: TRBD2; V: TRBV29-1; DNA: TGCAGCGTTGATGCTAGCGGGATAGAAGCCAAAAACATTCAGTACTTC; CDR3: CSVDASGIEAKNIQYF
J: TRBJ2-7; size: -; D: -; V: TRBV19; DNA: TGTGCCAGTAGCCGGGGGATCTCCTACGAGCAGTACTTC; CDR3: CASSRGISYEQYF
J: TRBJ2-3; size: -; D: TRBD2; V: TRBV5-6; DNA: TGTGCCAGCAGCTTCGGGACTAGCGGGGGCACAGATACGCAGTATTTT; CDR3: CASSFGTSGGTDTQYF
J: TRBJ2-7; size: -; D: -; V: TRBV3-1/TRBV3-2; DNA: TGTGCCAGCAGTAACGCCGGAGGAGGCTACGAGCAGTACTTC; CDR3: CASSNAGGGYEQYF
J: TRBJ1-2; size: -; D: -; V: TRBV18; DNA: TGTGCCAGCTCACCACCGGCCCGACCTGGCTACACCTTC; CDR3: CASSPPARPGYTF
J: TRBJ1-2; size: -; D: -; V: TRBV3-1/TRBV3-2; DNA: TGTGCCAGCAGCCACTCCAGGGCCGGCTACACCTTC; CDR3: CASSHSRAGYTF
J: TRBJ2-7; size: -; D: -; V: TRBV11-2; DNA: TGTGCCAGCAATTATAGGAGCTCCTACGAGCAGTACTTC; CDR3: CASNYRSSYEQYF
J: TRBJ2-7; size: few; D: TRBD2; V: TRBV3-1/TRBV3-2; DNA: TGTGCCAGCAGCTCATCGGAGATAGCGGGAGTATCGGTAACCTACGAGCAGTACTTC; CDR3: CASSSSEIAGVSVTYEQYF
J: TRBJ1-4; size: -; D: -; V: TRBV19; DNA: TGTGCCAGTAGCCCCAAGGGGACGGCTAATGAAAAACTGTTTTTT; CDR3: CASSPKGTANEKLFF
J: TRBJ2-3; size: -; D: -; V: TRBV3-1/TRBV3-2; DNA: TGTGCCAGCAGCCAGCGGGATTCCGAAGATACGCAGTATTTT; CDR3: CASSQRDSEDTQYF
J: TRBJ1-2; size: -; D: -; V: TRBV29-1; DNA: TGCAGCGTTGCAGGGATCTATGGCTACACCTTC; CDR3: CSVAGIYGYTF
J: TRBJ1-3; size: -; D: -; V: TRBV7-8; DNA: TGTGCCAGCAGCTTAGGCACAACTGGAAACACCATATATTTT; CDR3: CASSLGTTGNTIYF
J: TRBJ2-1; size: once; D: -; V: TRBV6-6; DNA: TGTGCCAGCAGTTACCCGTTAGGCAATGAGCAGTTCTTC; CDR3: CASSYPLGNEQFF
J: TRBJ1-2; size: medium-sized; D: TRBD1; V: TRBV7-9; DNA: TGTGCCAGCAGCGCCCTACCGGGACAGCTTGAAGGCTACACCTTC; CDR3: CASSALPGQLEGYTF
J: TRBJ2-3; size: -; D: -; V: TRBV6-5; DNA: TGTGCCAGCCAGCCAGCGGACCCAGGAGATACGCAGTATTTT; CDR3: CASQPADPGDTQYF
J: TRBJ2-3; size: -; D: -; V: TRBV4-3; DNA: TGCGCCAGCAGCCAGGTTCGCCGGACAGCCACAGATACGCAGTATTTT; CDR3: CASSQVRRTATDTQYF
J: TRBJ2-7; size: -; D: -; V: TRBV7-3; DNA: TGTGCCAGCAGCTTAACACCAGGGGGGGAAGCCGGTATCTCCTACGAGCAGTACTTC; CDR3: CASSLTPGGEAGISYEQYF
J: TRBJ1-6; size: few; D: -; V: TRBV4-3; DNA: TGCGCCAGCAGCCTCACTCAGGGTTCACCCCTCCACTTT; CDR3: CASSLTQGSPLHF
J: TRBJ2-3; size: -; D: TRBD2; V: TRBV7-9; DNA: TGTGCCAGCAGCTTAGGACTAGCGGCCCCAGATACGCAGTATTTT; CDR3: CASSLGLAAPDTQYF
J: TRBJ2-7; size: -; D: TRBD1; V: TRBV30; DNA: TGTGCCTGGAGCGGGACAGGGTTCGAGCAGTACTTC; CDR3: CAWSGTGFEQYF
J: TRBJ1-6; size: -; D: -; V: TRBV6-5; DNA: TGTGCCAGCAGCCACTGGGGAGGGCCGGATTCACCCCTCCACTTT; CDR3: CASSHWGGPDSPLHF
J: TRBJ2-1; size: few; D: -; V: TRBV5-1; DNA: TGCGCCAGCAGCTTGGCGGCAATGTATGGGGAGCAGTTCTTC; CDR3: CASSLAAMYGEQFF
J: TRBJ1-5; size: -; D: -; V: TRBV27; DNA: TGTGCCAGCACACTAGGGGTCAATCAGCCCCAGCATTTT; CDR3: CASTLGVNQPQHF
J: TRBJ1-6; size: -; D: TRBD1; V: TRBV27; DNA: TGTGCCAGCAGTTTTTGGCAGGGGGAGAATTCACCCCTCCACTTT; CDR3: CASSFWQGENSPLHF
J: TRBJ2-1; size: few; D: -; V: TRBV28; DNA: TGTGCCAGCATCGAGGGGGGTGGCGGATACAATGAGCAGTTCTTC; CDR3: CASIEGGGGYNEQFF
J: TRBJ2-7; size: -; D: TRBD2; V: TRBV15; DNA: TGTGCCACCAGCCCCCGAGGAGCTAGCGGGAGTAACAATTCCTACGAGCAGTACTTC; CDR3: CATSPRGASGSNNSYEQYF
J: TRBJ2-1; size: -; D: -; V: TRBV5-1; DNA: TGCGCCAGCAGCCCGGCTCCCGAACCTTCAACGGGTGAGCAGTTCTTC; CDR3: CASSPAPEPSTGEQFF
J: TRBJ1-2; size: -; D: -; V: TRBV29-1; DNA: TGCAGCGTTAACTACGGAGACTATGGCTACACCTTC; CDR3: CSVNYGDYGYTF
J: TRBJ2-7; size: -; D: TRBD1; V: TRBV29-1; DNA: TGCAGCGCCGACGACAGGGGACACGAGCAGTACTTC; CDR3: CSADDRGHEQYF
J: TRBJ1-3; size: once; D: -; V: TRBV30; DNA: TGTGCCTGGAGTGTACTCTCCGGGTTCTCTGGAAACACCATATATTTT; CDR3: CAWSVLSGFSGNTIYF
J: TRBJ2-4; size: -; D: -; V: TRBV28; DNA: TGTGCCAGCAGTCTTAACAAAAACATTCAGTACTTC; CDR3: CASSLNKNIQYF
J: TRBJ2-5; size: once; D: TRBD1; V: TRBV11-3; DNA: TGTGCCAGCAGCACCCGGACAGGTCAAGAGACCCAGTACTTC; CDR3: CASSTRTGQETQYF
J: TRBJ2-2; size: -; D: TRBD1; V: TRBV4-2; DNA: TGTGCCAGCAGCCAAGAGAAAGGGGGCTCCGGGGAGCTGTTTTTT; CDR3: CASSQEKGGSGELFF
J: TRBJ1-1; size: -; D: TRBD1; V: TRBV4-3; DNA: TGCGCCAGCAGCCAAGTCGGACAGGGGATGGTCACTGAAGCTTTCTTT; CDR3: CASSQVGQGMVTEAFF
J: TRBJ2-2; size: -; D: -; V: TRBV7-9; DNA: TGTGCCAGCAGCCCGCTCCTAGCGACCGGATCGGGGGAGCTGTTTTTT; CDR3: CASSPLLATGSGELFF
J: TRBJ2-7; size: -; D: -; V: TRBV28; DNA: TGTGCCAGCAGTTTATCCCCGTCGCCCGTTTCGTACTTC; CDR3: CASSLSPSPVSYF
J: TRBJ2-7; size: once; D: -; V: TRBV5-1; DNA: TGCGCCAGCAGCTCCACCGCGGCCTCGGACGAGCAGTACTTC; CDR3: CASSSTAASDEQYF
J: TRBJ2-2; size: -; D: TRBD1; V: TRBV28; DNA: TGTGCCAGTGACAGGGCCCCTGACACCGGGGAGCTGTTTTTT; CDR3: CASDRAPDTGELFF
J: TRBJ2-5; size: -; D: TRBD2; V: TRBV3-1/TRBV3-2; DNA: TGTGCCAGCAGCAAAGGGTCGCGGGAGTGGGAGGAGACCCAGTACTTC; CDR3: CASSKGSREWEETQYF
J: TRBJ2-1; size: -; D: -; V: TRBV19; DNA: TGTGCCAGTAGTGGGAGCAAACAGAGCTCCTACAATGAGCAGTTCTTC; CDR3: CASSGSKQSSYNEQFF
J: TRBJ2-1; size: -; D: TRBD2; V: TRBV27; DNA: TGTGCCAGCAGGCCAACCGGGACTAGGTCCTTGTACAATGAGCAGTTCTTC; CDR3: CASRPTGTRSLYNEQFF
J: TRBJ1-2; size: -; D: -; V: TRBV6-5; DNA: TGTGCCAGCAGTTACTCGTTACAGGGCGTCGGAGGCTACACCTTC; CDR3: CASSYSLQGVGGYTF
J: TRBJ2-1; size: -; D: TRBD2; V: TRBV15; DNA: TGTGCCACCAGCGACAGACTAGCGGGAGTAAATAATGAGCAGTTCTTC; CDR3: CATSDRLAGVNNEQFF
J: TRBJ2-5; size: -; D: -; V: TRBV12-5; DNA: TGTGCTAGTGGTTTGGGAGAATTGCTGGTCCAAGAGACCCAGTACTTC; CDR3: CASGLGELLVQETQYF
J: TRBJ2-3; size: -; D: -; V: TRBV20-1; DNA: TGCACCCGGGCCAACACAGATACGCAGTATTTT; CDR3: CTRANTDTQYF
J: TRBJ2-7; size: -; D: TRBD1; V: TRBV19; DNA: TGTGCCAGTAGTATCAGGGGGCCGACCTACGAGCAGTACTTC; CDR3: CASSIRGPTYEQYF
J: TRBJ2-6; size: -; D: -; V: TRBV6-5; DNA: TGTGCCAGCAGGGATTTAAGCTCTGGGGCCAACGTCCTGACTTTC; CDR3: CASRDLSSGANVLTF
J: TRBJ1-3; size: once; D: -; V: TRBV18; DNA: TGTGCCAGCTCAGATTTCTCGGGACACACTGGAAACACCATATATTTT; CDR3: CASSDFSGHTGNTIYF
J: TRBJ2-7; size: once; D: TRBD2; V: TRBV5-6; DNA: TGTGCCAGCAGCTTAGTAGCGGGTTCCTTCGGCGAGCAGTACTTC; CDR3: CASSLVAGSFGEQYF
J: TRBJ1-2; size: -; D: -; V: TRBV20-1; DNA: TGCAGTGCTAGTCCGGAAAACTATGGCTACACCTTC; CDR3: CSASPENYGYTF
J: TRBJ2-5; size: -; D: TRBD2; V: TRBV9; DNA: TGTGCCAGCAGCCTACGGGCGGAACCTCTGAGCGGGGACCAAGAGACCCAGTACTTC; CDR3: CASSLRAEPLSGDQETQYF
J: TRBJ2-5; size: -; D: -; V: TRBV11-2; DNA: TGTGCCAGCAGCTTTCGGGGGTATCGGCAAGAGACCCAGTACTTC; CDR3: CASSFRGYRQETQYF